The rows below give T cell receptor beta chains drawn from one sample of a study of cytotoxic CD8 clonotypes in ibrutinib-treated CLL. Produced via immunoSEQ multiplex PCR; TCRdb's table is partial and in-frame only. The table includes hundreds of thousands of clones, less than 75% detected once. Sequenced here: PBMCs, sampled after 24 months of ibrutinib treatment. Receptors originate from a human donor with chronic lymphocytic leukemia. CDR3s leave out the opening cysteine and the closing phenylalanine or tryptophan. The order of the fields is V gene, J gene, clone size, CDR3 protein. Expanded clones are given a class, and other clones once, few, many or no size at all.

>TRBV28|TRBJ1-2|few
ASTKANYGYT
>TRBV30|TRBJ2-1|NA
AWSDLNEQF
>TRBV6-5|TRBJ2-3|few
ASSYSTTGGTDTQY
>TRBV15|TRBJ2-2|NA
ATSTGQAYTGELF
>TRBV25-1|TRBJ1-4|NA
ASTDSGTEKLF
>TRBV7-7|TRBJ2-7|NA
ASSPGPSGEQY
>TRBV28|TRBJ1-5|NA
ATAQGNQPQH
>TRBV6-5|TRBJ2-1|NA
ASSYSLSLQEHEQF
>TRBV9|TRBJ1-2|NA
ASSVVGDGYT
>TRBV5-1|TRBJ1-1|few
ASSWGENTEAF
>TRBV30|TRBJ1-4|NA
AWRRRGLGEKLF
>TRBV28|TRBJ1-5|NA
ASTWGGNNQPQH
>TRBV11-2|TRBJ1-1|NA
ASSLTDNTEAF
>TRBV6-5|TRBJ2-7|NA
ASNRPGTPSEQY
>TRBV28|TRBJ2-7|NA
ASSLAPYEQY
>TRBV30|TRBJ2-2|NA
AWSVGGGTGELF
>TRBV7-8|TRBJ1-2|NA
ASSSNPGPSRGYT
>TRBV9|TRBJ1-3|NA
ASSGNTIY
>TRBV2|TRBJ1-2|NA
ASSVGRYYGYT
>TRBV28|TRBJ2-7|NA
ASSEGGDRVLREQY
>TRBV29-1|TRBJ2-7|NA
SGRTSFYEQY
>TRBV9|TRBJ2-1|once
ASSLRASGTYNEQF
>TRBV19|TRBJ2-5|NA
ASSIRGQGATPTVQETQY
>TRBV29-1|TRBJ2-1|few
SVDFRESEQF
>TRBV28|TRBJ2-1|NA
ASSFPPGFREIEQF
>TRBV7-3|TRBJ2-1|once
ASSRPGTTDEQF
>TRBV30|TRBJ2-1|NA
AWNGIGTSGSNEQF
>TRBV5-6|TRBJ2-1|NA
ASSFPDSYNEQF
>TRBV5-4|TRBJ2-3|NA
ASFSGSTDTQY
>TRBV28|TRBJ2-5|NA
ASSLFSNQETQY
>TRBV29-1|TRBJ1-5|NA
SVGLGPEQPQH
>TRBV4-3|TRBJ1-5|NA
ASSQDNYSNQPQH
>TRBV19|TRBJ1-2|once
ASSIPGKTGGYT
>TRBV19|TRBJ2-7|few
ASSVIAGSYEQY
>TRBV7-9|TRBJ1-2|NA
ASSLRDGLYGYT
>TRBV28|TRBJ2-3|NA
ASRAGSGADTQY
>TRBV6-5|TRBJ2-7|NA
ASSYKAGTYEQY
>TRBV6-6|TRBJ1-4|NA
ASRFQEAGEKLF
>TRBV28|TRBJ1-2|NA
ASSLGVRENYGYT
>TRBV15|TRBJ2-5|NA
ATSRSMGLRGQETQY
>TRBV14|TRBJ1-5|NA
ASSQRQNQPQH
>TRBV27|TRBJ2-7|NA
ASSLIGTGIYEQY
>TRBV4-2|TRBJ2-3|NA
AAAVLHTDTQY
>TRBV27|TRBJ1-5|NA
GCGGQGQPQH